This T cell receptor (beta chain) was obtained from a study of OX40 agonist ivuxolimab in advanced cancers. Study as a whole: Every 2 weeks, patients received ivuxolimab intravenously, dosed at 0.01 to 10 mg/kg.

Study findings and constraints: On average, a greater number of expanded clones characterised CD8+ T cells relative to CD4+.

Clones were read by immunoSEQ multiplex PCR, and TCRdb kept only the in-frame ones, dropping some. The sample yields some 95,000 clones, just over 90% seen once. Note on this clone: What it binds is not known.

This sample comprised CD4+ or CD8+ T cells sorted from blood, obtained in a trial of the OX40 agonist ivuxolimab. This TCR was sampled from an adult with an advanced solid tumor such as melanoma, head and neck, liver or kidney cancer.

CDR3 sequence reads: CASSESLSGATDTQYF. The CDR3 DNA follows: TGCGCCAGCAGTGAGTCTCTTAGCGGAGCCACAGATACGCAGTATTTT. The V call is TRBV10-1, the J call TRBJ2-3; TRBD2 is a possible D gene (6 bases). CDR1 WNHNN and CDR2 SYGVQD come from the germline V gene (reference sequence). This CDR3 comprises 16 residues. Trimming shortened V by 0 bases and J by 2 bases, and 12 bases separated the two germline ends.